These 17 T cell receptor beta chains came from one sample sequenced in a study of shared clonotypes between healthy human individuals. Repertoires were generated with immunoSEQ multiplex PCR, while TCRdb's copy carries only in-frame clones and drops some. The table lists 2 million to 2.5 million clones, around 92% of them singletons. Input material: naive CD4+ T cells from PBMCs. As for subset: CD45RA+ positively selected. All receptors come from a man in his late teens or twenties in good health. Some clones in this sample may be carry-over from other donors' samples.

The V and J genes are TRBV14 and TRBJ2-7; D may be TRBD1 or TRBD2 (5 bases each). The CDR3 is 14 amino acids. Germline CDR1 reads SGHDN; CDR2 reads FVKESK. The V end was cut by 0 bases, the J end by 2 bases, with 8 bases between. The DNA of the CDR3 is TGTGCCAGCAGCCAAGATTGGGGGACCTACGAGCAGTACTTC. This encodes CASSQDWGTYEQYF.

The CDR3 DNA follows: TGTGCCAGCAGTTTAACAGGGTGGAGCACTGAAGCTTTCTTT. Protein product: CASSLTGWSTEAFF. The V and J genes are TRBV27 and TRBJ1-1; a possible D gene is TRBD1 (6 bases). The V and J ends lost 2 bases and 4 bases respectively, with 11 bases between them. The germline V gene encodes CDR1 MNHEY and CDR2 SMNVEV (reference sequence). CDR3 length: 14 residues.

This chain uses TRBV5-1 with TRBJ2-5; 7 bases agree with TRBD1. In germline, CDR1 is SGHRS, CDR2 YFSETQ. The CDR3 totals 16 residues. J gave up 4 bases and V 3 bases, and 12 bases lay outside the gene matches. CDR3: CASSSLWTGGGETQYF. The CDR3 nucleotides read TGCGCCAGCAGCTCTCTCTGGACAGGCGGAGGAGAGACCCAGTACTTC.

This chain uses TRBV7-8 with TRBJ1-5; 8 nucleotides agree with TRBD1. The CDR3 loop spans 14 amino acids. Germline loops: CDR1 SGHVS, CDR2 FQNEAQ. The V segment lost 3 bases and the J segment 6 bases; nucleotides outside the gene matches: 4. The CDR3 bases are TGTGCCAGCAGCTTCGGACAGGGAAGTCAGCCCCAGCATTTT. This translates into CASSFGQGSQPQHF.

This clone was picked up one time. The V and J genes are TRBV29-1 and TRBJ2-1; D may match TRBD1 or TRBD2 (5 bases each). Germline loops: CDR1 SQVTM, CDR2 ANQGSEA. This CDR3 has 11 residues. Trimming stripped 5 bases from V and 9 bases from J, with 11 bases between. The CDR3 nucleotides read TGCAGCGTTCCCCAGGGACCTGAGCAGTTCTTC. Residues: CSVPQGPEQFF.

V usage is TRBV11-2 and J usage is TRBJ1-3, with D perhaps matching TRBD1 (6 bases). CDR3 size: 16 residues. Trimming shortened V by 4 bases and J by 1 base, and 14 bases separated the two germline ends. From germline, CDR1 is SGHAT and CDR2 FQNNGV. DNA of the CDR3: TGTGCCAGCAGCTCGTTAGGGGGTCTGTCTGGAAACACCATATATTTT. It encodes CASSSLGGLSGNTIYF.

The genes are TRBV5-6 and TRBJ1-1; D might be TRBD1 (6 bases). CDR1 and CDR2 from the germline V gene are SGHDT and YYEEEE. Trimming removed 4 bases at V and 4 bases at J, with 11 bases between. This CDR3 contains 13 residues. The CDR3 DNA is TGTGCCAGCAGCGGAACAGGGTCCACTGAAGCTTTCTTT. It is translated as CASSGTGSTEAFF.

The gene calls are TRBV19 and TRBJ2-6; D is ambiguous. CDR1 LNHDA and CDR2 SQIVND come from the germline V gene (reference sequence). The V end lost 5 bases, the J end lost 2 bases, and 7 bases lay between the germline ends. The length of the CDR3 is 14 residues. The CDR3 region has the DNA TGTGCCAGTAGTCAACCTACTGGGGCCAACGTCCTGACTTTC. Translated: CASSQPTGANVLTF.

J is TRBJ2-3 and V is TRBV7-9; D is tentatively TRBD1 or TRBD2 (5 bases each). There are 15 residues in the CDR3. Germline CDR1 is SEHNR and CDR2 is FQNEAQ (reference sequence). The V and J ends lost 1 base and 6 bases respectively, with 14 bases between them. The CDR3 nucleotides are TGTGCCAGCAGCTTAGGGGGACGACAATGGGATACGCAGTATTTT. As protein: CASSLGGRQWDTQYF.

The chain carries TRBV7-8 and TRBJ2-1; D is unresolved. V was pared by 0 bases and J by 8 bases, with 5 bases between. The length of the CDR3 is 12 residues. Germline V gene data show CDR1 as SGHVS and CDR2 as FQNEAQ. CDR3 bases: TGTGCCAGCAGCTTAGCGGTCCATGAGCAGTTCTTC. This translates into CASSLAVHEQFF.

The J gene is TRBJ2-5, the V gene TRBV2; TRBD1 aligns across 8 bases. This CDR3 has 16 residues. The junction had 12 bases not matched to a gene; V was cut back by 6 bases and J by 3 bases. CDR1 SNHLY and CDR2 FYNNEI come from the germline V gene. CDR3: CASSEPGQVSEETQYF. CDR3 sequence (DNA): TGTGCCAGCAGCGAACCGGGACAGGTCTCCGAAGAGACCCAGTACTTC. Together with reference TRBV2 and TRBJ2-5, the CDR3 gives the full variable domain: EPEVTQTPSHQVTQMGQEVILRCVPISNHLYFYWYRQILGQKVEFLVSFYNNEISEKSEIFDDQFSVERPDGSNFTLKIRSTKLEDSAMYFCASSEPGQVSEETQYFGPGTRLLVL.

The chain employs TRBV4-2 and TRBJ1-1; no clear D. The CDR3 has 13 residues. Trimming pared 5 bases from V and 1 base from J, leaving 8 bases between. Looked up from germline, CDR1 is LGHNA and CDR2 is YNFKEQ. The CDR3 is CASSAQENTEAFF. The CDR3 DNA sequence: TGTGCCAGCAGCGCGCAGGAGAACACTGAAGCTTTCTTT.

The CDR3 loop is CASSLLGPSGGNIQYF. The CDR3 region has the DNA TGTGCCAGCAGCTTACTCGGTCCTAGCGGGGGAAACATTCAGTACTTC. The rearrangement links TRBV7-2 to TRBJ2-4; 10 bases map to TRBD2. V gave up 2 bases and J gave up 6 bases; unmatched junction bases: 7. Looked up from germline, CDR1 is SGHTA and CDR2 is FQGNSA. The CDR3 consists of 16 residues.

This chain connects TRBV6-1 to TRBJ2-7, with 10 bases that match TRBD1. The V gene's germline CDR1 is MNHNS and CDR2 SASEGT. There are 15 residues in the CDR3. Trimming cost V 0 bases and J 3 bases; bases outside gene matches: 2. DNA for the CDR3: TGTGCCAGCAGTGAAGCTGGACAGGGGGTCTACGAGCAGTACTTC. It codes for CASSEAGQGVYEQYF.

This clone was seen more than once but under ten times. The gene calls are TRBV7-2 and TRBJ1-3; D call uncertain. Trimming took 5 bases from V and 0 from J, leaving 14 bases between them. The CDR3 has 16 amino acids. In germline, CDR1 is SGHTA, CDR2 FQGNSA. The CDR3 DNA reads TGTGCCAGCAGCCGATCTTGGACCGGCTCTGGAAACACCATATATTTT. It yields the protein CASSRSWTGSGNTIYF. The full variable domain, its missing parts supplied by reference TRBV7-2 and TRBJ1-3, is GAGVSQSPSNKVTEKGKDVELRCDPISGHTALYWYRQSLGQGLEFLIYFQGNSAPDKSGLPSDRFSAERTGGSVSTLTIQRTQQEDSAVYLCASSRSWTGSGNTIYFGEGSWLTVV.

This clone was picked up one time. The chain has TRBV5-1 and TRBJ1-1; 10 bases match TRBD1. Germline V gene lookup returns CDR1 SGHRS and CDR2 YFSETQ. The CDR3 runs to 15 residues. J gave up 5 bases and V 3 bases, and 7 bases lay outside the gene matches. CDR3 in DNA: TGCGCCAGCAGCTGGAGACAGGGGGCAGGAACTGAAGCTTTCTTT. Its translation is CASSWRQGAGTEAFF. The full variable domain, rest sourced from reference TRBV5-1 and TRBJ1-1, is KAGVTQTPRYLIKTRGQQVTLSCSPISGHRSVSWYQQTPGQGLQFLFEYFSETQRNKGNFPGRFSGRQFSNSRSEMNVSTLELGDSALYLCASSWRQGAGTEAFFGQGTRLTVV.

The chain recombines TRBV7-2 with TRBJ2-7; 7 bases agree with TRBD2. CDR1 SGHTA and CDR2 FQGNSA come from the germline V gene. The CDR3 is made up of 15 amino acids. J lost 2 bases, V lost 6 bases, and 10 bases had no gene match. CDR3 bases: TGTGCCAGCAGTCCCGGCGGGAGCGATACCTACGAGCAGTACTTC. This sequence encodes CASSPGGSDTYEQYF. Filled out from reference TRBV7-2 and TRBJ2-7, the complete variable domain reads GAGVSQSPSNKVTEKGKDVELRCDPISGHTALYWYRQSLGQGLEFLIYFQGNSAPDKSGLPSDRFSAERTGGSVSTLTIQRTQQEDSAVYLCASSPGGSDTYEQYFGPGTRLTVT.